This TCR beta chain was profiled in a study of T cell responses to AZD1222 COVID-19 vaccine. Remarks on this clone: Antigen specificity is unknown.

Study-wide points: Mapped onto spike, vaccine-associated CD4 TCRs spanned it and were dominant at 160-218 and 743-854.

Sequencing used immunoSEQ multiplex PCR; TCRdb keeps in-frame clones, though not all of them. Of approximately 180,000 clones listed, 80% to 90% are singletons. This CDR3 is 14 amino acids long. CDR1 and CDR2 (germline): SGHDT, YYEEEE. The V end lost 4 bases, the J end lost 1 base, and 12 bases lay between the germline ends. The receptor's source is an adult in good health. The V gene is TRBV5-6, the J gene TRBJ2-7, with D tentatively TRBD1 (5 bases). The sample consisted of peripheral blood, taken on day 0 of AZD1222 vaccination. CDR3 in DNA: TGTGCCAGCAGCCCAGAACAGGCATCCTACGAGCAGTACTTC. Translation gives CASSPEQASYEQYF.